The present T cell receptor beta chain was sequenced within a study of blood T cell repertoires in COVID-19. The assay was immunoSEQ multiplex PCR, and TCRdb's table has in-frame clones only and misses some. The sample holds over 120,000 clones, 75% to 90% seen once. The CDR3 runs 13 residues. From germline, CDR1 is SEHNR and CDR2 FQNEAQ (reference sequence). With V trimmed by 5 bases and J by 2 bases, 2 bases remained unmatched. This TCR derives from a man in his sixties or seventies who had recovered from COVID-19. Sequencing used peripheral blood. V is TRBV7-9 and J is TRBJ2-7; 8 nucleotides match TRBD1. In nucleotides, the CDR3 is TGTGCCAGCAGCCGGACAGGGACCTACGAGCAGTACTTC. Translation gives CASSRTGTYEQYF.